The source of this T cell receptor beta chain is a study of vaccination effects on CD4 cells after COVID-19. CDR3 length: 14 residues. V was pared by 5 bases and J by 7 bases, with 14 bases between. CDR1 and CDR2 (germline): PRHDT, FYEKMQ (reference sequence). Repertoires were generated with immunoSEQ multiplex PCR, while TCRdb's copy carries only in-frame clones and drops some. The sample yields 35,000 to 40,000 clones, around 74% seen once. A word on this clone: Its cognate antigen is unknown.

Broader study findings: Clones arising from infection and from vaccination showed marked clonal contraction late after vaccination.

Around day 10 of culture, CD4+ T cells were separated out. Vaccine recipients had no previous SARS-CoV-2 infection; their nucleocapsid antibodies were negative. Half-medium exchanges with IL-2 medium took place on days 3 and 7. The TCR comes from a human donor who received a COVID-19 vaccine. The sample was CD4+ T cells from PBMCs cultured without peptide, taken before COVID-19 vaccination. The chain couples TRBV13 to TRBJ2-2; D possibly corresponds to TRBD2 (5 bases). The CDR3 reads CASSPSSGNGELFF. In nucleotides, the CDR3 is TGTGCCAGCAGCCCCTCCTCGGGGAACGGGGAGCTGTTTTTT.